The T cell receptor beta chain under discussion was sequenced for a study of blood T cells in healthy people across ages. Study results and caveats: A conclusive naive versus antigen-experienced comparison was prevented by the unsorted PBMCs. Comparison with aged donors showed that long-lived donors had more naive CD4+ cells and higher diversity.

The second PCR ran about 6 to 12 cycles with a sample-barcoded 5' primer and J-beta primers. A tag from a template-switch adaptor with 12 random nucleotides marked each cDNA molecule. TCRdb re-called the 5' RACE reads through MiXCR, storing one row per CDR3 protein. This sample carries fewer than 2,000,000 distinct CDR3 sequences, around 35% of them seen once, and the ten largest clones take over 9%. Of note for this clonotype: The antigen is undetermined.

Germline V gene data show CDR1 as DFQATT and CDR2 as SNEGSKA (reference sequence). The CDR3 is 13 amino acids. Trimming at V came to 2 bases and at J to 3 bases, leaving 3 bases not matched to a gene. The source material was blood. The origin of this receptor is a woman in her twenties or thirties in good health. The V call is TRBV20-1, the J call TRBJ2-7, with TRBD2 matching 8 bases. This chain's CDR3 is CSARSGGDYEQYF. CDR3 in DNA: TGCAGTGCTAGATCCGGGGGGGACTACGAGCAGTACTTC.